This TCR beta chain was sequenced in a study of technical replicates of blood from a few donors. TCRdb's copy holds only in-frame clones and misses some; the assay was immunoSEQ multiplex PCR. Here the sample spans about 69,000 clones, 88% being singletons. CDR3 size: 12 residues. V lost 10 bases, J lost 4 bases, and 5 bases stayed unmatched. Germline CDR1 SNHLY, CDR2 FYNNEI. The sequence came from a human donor in good health. Some clones in this sample may be carry-over from other donors' samples. The V gene is TRBV2, the J gene TRBJ2-3; 7 nucleotides match TRBD1. The sequencing sample was made of PBMCs. The CDR3 region is CATTGQADTQYF. As DNA, the CDR3 is TGTGCCACGACAGGGCAGGCAGATACGCAGTATTTT.